The entry below gives a single T cell receptor (beta chain) sequence along with its context. The target antigen is unknown. This entry belongs to a study of cytomegalovirus exposure and HLA in healthy donors. The primer mix had 60 Vbeta and 13 Jbeta primers. In the study's own analysis: A later analysis tallied 65 million to 85 million unique TCR beta chains, approximately 11 million of them shared. Assay used: immunoSEQ multiplex PCR; TCRdb lists only in-frame clones, some missing. V, J and clone size are taken as reported in that table, and D and trimming were inferred from the DNA itself. The sample contains about 160,000 clones, roughly 80% of which appear only once. Study-wide results and limits: In an earlier analysis, productive rearrangement rates for most beta V segments clustered near 87% or 30%. Some public TCRs appeared in many individuals, while most sequences were rare.

Trimming cost V 5 bases and J 3 bases; bases outside gene matches: 3. The CDR3 extends over 14 amino acids. Germline-derived CDR1 and CDR2 are SGHVS and FNYEAQ. The TCR sequence derives from a man between 45 and 60 years old in good health and CMV-seropositive. The specimen sequenced was PBMCs. The chain joins TRBV7-6 to TRBJ2-7; TRBD2 agrees at 11 bases. CDR3 amino acids: CASSPGTSGYEQYF. In DNA, the CDR3 is TGTGCCAGCAGCCCCGGGACTAGCGGCTACGAGCAGTACTTC.